This T cell receptor (beta chain) emerged from a study of blood T cell repertoires in COVID-19. Study at large: COVID-19 samples, acute and convalescent, were from the United States, Italy and Spain. T cells, B-cell-depleted T cells, or PBMCs supplied cDNA or gDNA.

Germline values: CDR1 MNHEY, CDR2 SVGAGI. This CDR3 comprises 13 residues. The germline V and J ends were trimmed by 8 bases and 3 bases, with 13 bases remaining between them. Authors' analysis steps: How many nucleated cells were present was estimated from reference gene primer amplification. Sequencing used immunoSEQ multiplex PCR; TCRdb keeps in-frame clones, though not all of them. Clonal size and the V and J genes are those of that table, whereas D and trimming came from the DNA. The data hold about 240,000 clones, with around 86% observed a single time. V gene TRBV6-5 combines with J gene TRBJ1-1; TRBD1 might be the D (5 bases). Input material: peripheral blood. The sequence came from an older woman with active or convalescent COVID-19. The CDR3 coding sequence is TGTGCCAGCGACTCCTCAGGGCACACTGAAGCTTTCTTT. Protein product: CASDSSGHTEAFF.